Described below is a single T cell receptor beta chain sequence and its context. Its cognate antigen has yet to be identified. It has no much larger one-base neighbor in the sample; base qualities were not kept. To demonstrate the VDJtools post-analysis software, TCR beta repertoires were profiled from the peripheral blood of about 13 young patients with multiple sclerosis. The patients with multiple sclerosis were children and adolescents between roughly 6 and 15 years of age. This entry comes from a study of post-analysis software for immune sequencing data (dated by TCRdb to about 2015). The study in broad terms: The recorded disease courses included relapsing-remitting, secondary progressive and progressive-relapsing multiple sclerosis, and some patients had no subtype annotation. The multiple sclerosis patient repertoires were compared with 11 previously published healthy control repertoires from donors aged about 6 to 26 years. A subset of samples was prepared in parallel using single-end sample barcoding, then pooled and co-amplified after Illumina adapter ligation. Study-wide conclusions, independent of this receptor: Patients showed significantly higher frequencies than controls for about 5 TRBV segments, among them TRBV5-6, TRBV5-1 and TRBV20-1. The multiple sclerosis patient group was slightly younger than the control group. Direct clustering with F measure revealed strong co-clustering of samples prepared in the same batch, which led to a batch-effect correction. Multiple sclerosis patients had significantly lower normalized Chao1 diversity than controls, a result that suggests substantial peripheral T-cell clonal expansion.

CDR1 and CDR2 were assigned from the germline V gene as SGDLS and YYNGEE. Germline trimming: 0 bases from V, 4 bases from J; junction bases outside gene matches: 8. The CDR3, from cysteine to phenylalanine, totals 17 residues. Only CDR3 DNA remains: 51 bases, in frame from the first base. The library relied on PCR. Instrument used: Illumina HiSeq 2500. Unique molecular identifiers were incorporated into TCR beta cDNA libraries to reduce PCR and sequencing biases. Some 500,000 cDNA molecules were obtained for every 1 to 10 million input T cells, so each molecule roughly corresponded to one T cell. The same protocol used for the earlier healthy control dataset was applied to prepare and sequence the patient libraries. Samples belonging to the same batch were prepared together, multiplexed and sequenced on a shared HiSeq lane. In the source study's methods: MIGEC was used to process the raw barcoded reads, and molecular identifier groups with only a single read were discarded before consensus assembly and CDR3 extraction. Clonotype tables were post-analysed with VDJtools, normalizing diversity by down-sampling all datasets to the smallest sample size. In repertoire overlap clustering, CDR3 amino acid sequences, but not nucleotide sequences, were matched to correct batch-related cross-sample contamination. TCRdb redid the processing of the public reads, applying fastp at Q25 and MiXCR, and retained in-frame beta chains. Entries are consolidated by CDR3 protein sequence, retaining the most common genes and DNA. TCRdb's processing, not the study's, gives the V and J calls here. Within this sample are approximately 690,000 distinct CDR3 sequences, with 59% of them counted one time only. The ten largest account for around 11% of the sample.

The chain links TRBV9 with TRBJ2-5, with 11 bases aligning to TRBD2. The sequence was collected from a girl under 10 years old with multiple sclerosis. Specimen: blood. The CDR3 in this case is CASSVGVAGGPGETQYF. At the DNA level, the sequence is TGTGCCAGCAGCGTAGGAGTAGCGGGAGGGCCTGGAGAGACCCAGTACTTC.